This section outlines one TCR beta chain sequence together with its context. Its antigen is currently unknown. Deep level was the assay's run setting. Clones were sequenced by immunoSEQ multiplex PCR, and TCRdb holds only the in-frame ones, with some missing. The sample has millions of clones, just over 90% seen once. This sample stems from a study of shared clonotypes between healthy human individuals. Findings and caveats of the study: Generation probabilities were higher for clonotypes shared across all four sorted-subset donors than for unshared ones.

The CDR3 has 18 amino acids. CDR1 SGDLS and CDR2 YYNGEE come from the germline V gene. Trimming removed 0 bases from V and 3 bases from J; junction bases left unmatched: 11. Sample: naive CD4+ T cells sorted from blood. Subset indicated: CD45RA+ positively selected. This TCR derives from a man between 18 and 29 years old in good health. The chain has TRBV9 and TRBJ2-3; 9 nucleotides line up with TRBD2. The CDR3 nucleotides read TGTGCCAGCAGCGTAGGAGCTAGCGGGGTACGAGGTACAGATACGCAGTATTTT. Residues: CASSVGASGVRGTDTQYF.